What follows are 13 T cell receptor beta chains derived from one specimen sequenced in a study of T cell repertoires in ileal Crohn's disease. Time point specified: inflamed ileum from the surgical specimen. This table comes from immunoSEQ multiplex PCR, and its TCRdb copy is limited to in-frame clones, with some not included. In the table there are 16,000 or so clones, 80% to 95% of which are singletons. The sequencing sample was made of ileal tissue. All receptors derive from an adult with Crohn's disease.

This clone was observed once. The rearrangement links TRBV6-5 to TRBJ1-5; D is unclear. This CDR3 spans 14 amino acids. Per the germline V gene, CDR1 is MNHEY and CDR2 is SVGAGI. The V gene lost 7 bases and the J gene lost 0 bases, with 10 bases spanning the gap. CDR3 loop: CASNSRYSNQPQHF. CDR3 sequence (DNA): TGTGCCAGCAATTCCAGGTATAGCAATCAGCCCCAGCATTTT.

CDR3 DNA sequence: TGTGCCAGTAGTACCGGACAGAGAAATCAGCCCCAGCATTTT. Amino acid sequence: CASSTGQRNQPQHF. This sequence joins TRBV19 and TRBJ1-5; possibly TRBD1 for D (6 bases). The length of the CDR3 is 14 residues. CDR1 LNHDA and CDR2 SQIVND come from the germline V gene (reference sequence). V lost 4 bases, J lost 4 bases, and 11 bases lay in between.

The V and J genes are TRBV28 and TRBJ2-1, with 10 bases fitting TRBD2. The CDR3 is 15 residues long. Trimming cost V 2 bases and J 5 bases; bases outside gene matches: 3. Per the germline V gene, CDR1 is MDHEN and CDR2 is SYDVKM. DNA for the CDR3: TGTGCCAGCAGTTTAGGGCTAGCGGGGGACAATGAGCAGTTCTTC. Encoded protein: CASSLGLAGDNEQFF.

The rearrangement links TRBV11-2 to TRBJ2-5; D remains unclear. Trimming removed 2 bases at V and 4 bases at J, with 2 bases between. This CDR3 has 11 amino acids. The V gene's germline CDR1 is SGHAT and CDR2 FQNNGV. This CDR3 reads CASSLRETQYF. DNA of the CDR3: TGTGCCAGCAGCTTAAGAGAGACCCAGTACTTC.

This clone was detected only once. This rearrangement joins TRBV28 to TRBJ1-2; 7 bases line up with TRBD1. Germline CDR1 is MDHEN and CDR2 is SYDVKM. The V gene end was trimmed by 6 bases and the J gene end by 8 bases; junction bases not matched to a gene: 12. This CDR3 has 14 residues. The DNA of the CDR3 is TGTGCCAGCAGCCGGGACAGCGCTGGGGGAGGCTACACCTTC. Its protein is CASSRDSAGGGYTF.

This clone was observed a handful of times. The rearrangement links TRBV6-1 to TRBJ2-4; a possible D gene is TRBD1 (5 bases). From germline, CDR1 is MNHNS and CDR2 SASEGT. V was cut by 4 bases and J by 6 bases, with 7 bases left in between. The length of the CDR3 is 12 residues. As DNA, the CDR3 is TGTGCCAGCAGTGTGCAGGGAAACATTCAGTACTTC. Protein: CASSVQGNIQYF.

This rearrangement joins TRBV5-1 to TRBJ2-3; 11 bases map to TRBD1. The CDR3 is 17 amino acids. Germline CDR1 SGHRS, CDR2 YFSETQ. Unmatched junction bases numbered 9, after V lost 2 bases and J lost 4 bases. CDR3 protein: CASSLQTGTGGPDTQYF. The CDR3 region has the DNA TGCGCCAGCAGCTTACAAACCGGGACAGGGGGGCCAGATACGCAGTATTTT.

The V call is TRBV5-1, the J call TRBJ2-3, with D maybe TRBD2 (7 bases). The V gene lost 6 bases and the J gene lost 4 bases, with 21 bases spanning the gap. Looked up from germline, CDR1 is SGHRS and CDR2 is YFSETQ. The length of the CDR3 is 16 residues. The CDR3 sequence is CASTIGTGGRADTQYF. Written as DNA, the CDR3 is TGCGCCAGCACGATCGGAACGGGGGGCAGGGCAGATACGCAGTATTTT.

The chain couples TRBV6-6 to TRBJ1-5; 7 bases map to TRBD1. CDR3 length equals 16 residues. The trim removed 0 bases at V and 5 bases at J, leaving 7 bases unmatched. Looked up from germline, CDR1 is MNHNY and CDR2 is SVGAGI (reference sequence). In DNA, the CDR3 is TGTGCCAGCAGTTACTCGCTTAAGGGGGCGGATCAGCCCCAGCATTTT. The encoded protein is CASSYSLKGADQPQHF.

This clone came up a few times. V and J are TRBV5-1 and TRBJ2-5, with D perhaps matching TRBD1 (6 bases). Between the trimmed V and J ends, which lost 0 bases and 4 bases, there was a span of 19 bases. This CDR3 comprises 17 residues. The germline V gene encodes CDR1 SGHRS and CDR2 YFSETQ. CDR3: CASSLAPDRIGRETQYF. The CDR3 nucleotides read TGCGCCAGCAGCTTGGCCCCAGACAGGATAGGTCGAGAGACCCAGTACTTC.

V usage is TRBV23-1 and J usage is TRBJ2-5, with TRBD2 matching over 7 bases. TRBV23-1 is annotated as an ORF whose role is uncertain. V gave up 2 bases and J gave up 5 bases; unmatched junction bases: 8. There are 15 residues in the CDR3. The CDR3 reads CASSQGVSGGETQYF. In nucleotides, the CDR3 is TGCGCCAGCAGTCAAGGAGTTTCCGGGGGGGAGACCCAGTACTTC.

V is TRBV28 and J is TRBJ2-7; 8 positions match TRBD1. Germline trimming cut 6 bases from V and 0 bases from J; bases unmatched to any gene: 4. The CDR3 length is 14 residues. CDR1 MDHEN and CDR2 SYDVKM come from the germline V gene. CDR3 nucleotide sequence: TGTGCCAGCAGCCAGACAGGGGTCTCCTACGAGCAGTACTTC. Its translation: CASSQTGVSYEQYF.

The chain uses TRBV6-5 and TRBJ1-2; the D is unclear. This CDR3 region has 14 residues. V was pared by 5 bases and J by 0 bases, with 10 bases between. Germline V lookup: CDR1 MNHEY, CDR2 SVGAGI. Here the CDR3 reads CASSRAVTNYGYTF. The CDR3 DNA sequence: TGTGCCAGCAGTCGTGCTGTCACTAACTATGGCTACACCTTC.